Listed here is a single T cell receptor (beta chain). This specimen comes from a study of blood T cell repertoires in COVID-19. On the study more broadly: The United States, Italy and Spain were the sources of the acute and convalescent COVID-19 samples. In each case, the material was cDNA or gDNA derived from T cells, B-cell-depleted T cells, or PBMCs.

Germline CDR1 and CDR2: SNHLY and FYNNEI. The V gene lost 4 bases and the J gene lost 2 bases, with 8 bases spanning the gap. CDR3 length equals 13 residues. Per the original methods: Nucleated cell number was recorded as an estimate derived from reference gene primer amplification. Produced via immunoSEQ multiplex PCR; TCRdb's table is partial and in-frame only. For V, J and clone size, that table is used; D and trimming come from the DNA. The table lists tens of thousands of clones, around 89% of them singletons. The sample was peripheral blood. The receptor was derived from a human donor in a cohort sampled during active COVID-19. The rearrangement links TRBV2 to TRBJ2-5; tentative D call: TRBD2 (5 bases). CDR3 coding DNA: TGTGCCAGCAGTGGACTACTACAAGAGACCCAGTACTTC. This gives the protein CASSGLLQETQYF.